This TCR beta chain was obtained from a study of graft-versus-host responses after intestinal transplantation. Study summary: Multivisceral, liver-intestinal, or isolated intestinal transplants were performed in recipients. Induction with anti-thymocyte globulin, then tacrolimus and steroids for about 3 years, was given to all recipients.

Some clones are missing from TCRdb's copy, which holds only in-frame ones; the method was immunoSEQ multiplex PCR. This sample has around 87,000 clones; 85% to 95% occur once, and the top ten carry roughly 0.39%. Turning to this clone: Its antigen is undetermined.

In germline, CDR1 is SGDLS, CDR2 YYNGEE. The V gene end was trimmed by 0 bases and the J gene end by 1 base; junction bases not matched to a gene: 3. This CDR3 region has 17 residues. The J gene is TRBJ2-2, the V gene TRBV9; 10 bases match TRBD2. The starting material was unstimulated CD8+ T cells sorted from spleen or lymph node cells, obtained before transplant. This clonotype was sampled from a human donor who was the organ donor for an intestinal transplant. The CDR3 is CASSVARLAGNTGELFF. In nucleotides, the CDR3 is TGTGCCAGCAGCGTAGCCCGACTAGCGGGGAACACCGGGGAGCTGTTTTTT.